The sequence of this T cell receptor (beta chain) was determined in a study of T cell responses to AZD1222 COVID-19 vaccine. The study, taken as a whole, reports: A reported finding is that nearly half of spike-specific TCRs target unmutated variant regions. Spike-specific TCR breadth and depth went up after people got two AZD1222 doses. Clonal diversity may have been underestimated, and the donors were mostly white British, with more females than males. Along spike, vaccine-associated CD4 TCRs were found throughout, with dominance at 160-218 and 743-854.

Deletions cut 3 bases from V and 8 bases from J, with 17 bases between. Germline CDR1 is SGHRS and CDR2 is YFSETQ. This CDR3 comprises 14 residues. Method: immunoSEQ multiplex PCR; TCRdb's copy keeps in-frame clones and lacks some. The data show 50,000 or so clones, more than 75% seen once. Worth noting for this clone: The antigen remains undetermined.

The sample in question was peripheral blood, obtained 28 days after the second AZD1222 dose. The TCR was taken from an adult who received the AZD1222 COVID-19 vaccine. The V call is TRBV5-1, the J call TRBJ1-2; D possibly corresponds to TRBD1 (6 bases). The CDR3: CASSSRTDRTGYTF. In DNA, the CDR3 is TGCGCCAGCAGCTCCAGGACAGACAGAACGGGCTACACCTTC.